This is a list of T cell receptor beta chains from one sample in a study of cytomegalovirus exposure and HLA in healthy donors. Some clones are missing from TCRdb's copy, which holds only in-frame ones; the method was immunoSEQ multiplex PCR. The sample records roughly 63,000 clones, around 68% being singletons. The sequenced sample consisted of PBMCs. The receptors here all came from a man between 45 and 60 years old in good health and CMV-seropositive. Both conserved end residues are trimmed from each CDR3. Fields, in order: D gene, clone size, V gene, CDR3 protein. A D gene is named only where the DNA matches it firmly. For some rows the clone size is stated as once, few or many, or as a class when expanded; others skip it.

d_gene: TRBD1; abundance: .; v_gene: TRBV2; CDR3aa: ASSSRDRANNEQF
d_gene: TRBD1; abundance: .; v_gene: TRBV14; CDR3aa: ASSPGGQIYEKLF
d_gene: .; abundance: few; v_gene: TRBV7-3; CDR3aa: ASRIGVNTEAF
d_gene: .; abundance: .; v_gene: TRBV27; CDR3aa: ASWSRVGSNQPQH
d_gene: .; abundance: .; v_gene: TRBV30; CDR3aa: AWSDGTRAGELF
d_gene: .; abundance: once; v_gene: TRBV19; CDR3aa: ASSRGITGELF
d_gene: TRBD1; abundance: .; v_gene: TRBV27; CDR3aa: ASSNRDRVTEAF
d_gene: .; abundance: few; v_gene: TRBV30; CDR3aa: AWREPGITGDEQY
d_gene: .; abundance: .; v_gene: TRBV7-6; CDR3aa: ASSLAGVGLNTEAF
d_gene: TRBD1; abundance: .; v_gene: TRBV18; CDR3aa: ASSPPSGTGAYEQY
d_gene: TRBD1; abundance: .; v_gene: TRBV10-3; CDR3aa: AISVEREGGWVTEAF
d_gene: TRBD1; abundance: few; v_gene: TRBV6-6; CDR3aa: ASRDWDRGNTEAF
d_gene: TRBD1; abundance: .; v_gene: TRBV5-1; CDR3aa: ASSLGQGYDEQF
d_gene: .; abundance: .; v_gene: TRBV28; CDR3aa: ASSVPNEQF
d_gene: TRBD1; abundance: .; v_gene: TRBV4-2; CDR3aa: ASSQGAGQGGFSNQPQH
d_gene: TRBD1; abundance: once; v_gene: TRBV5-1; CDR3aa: ASSSGQGNYGYT
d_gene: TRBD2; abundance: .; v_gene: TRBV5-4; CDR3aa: ASSQASGGENIQY
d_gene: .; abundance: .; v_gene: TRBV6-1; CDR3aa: ASTRTESSYEQY
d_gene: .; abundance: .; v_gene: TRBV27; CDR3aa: ASSLGARGGYT
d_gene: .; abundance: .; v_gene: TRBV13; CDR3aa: ASSLTRGSTEAF
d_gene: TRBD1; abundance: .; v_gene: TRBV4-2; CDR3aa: ASSLTDRTGGGETQY
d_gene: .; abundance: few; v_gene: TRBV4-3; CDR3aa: ASSQSLVQTDTQY
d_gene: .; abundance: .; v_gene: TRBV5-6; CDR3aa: ASSFGVGEAF
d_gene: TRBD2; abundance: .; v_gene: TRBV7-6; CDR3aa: ASSLIGASGVYNEQF
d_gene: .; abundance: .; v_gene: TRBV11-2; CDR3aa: ASSPRDTEQETQY
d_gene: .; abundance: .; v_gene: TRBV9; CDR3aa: ASSVDRVYT
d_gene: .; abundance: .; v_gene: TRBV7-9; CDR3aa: ASSLVLQGAYSNQPQH
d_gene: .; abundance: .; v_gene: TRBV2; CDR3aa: ASIGGRDYGYT
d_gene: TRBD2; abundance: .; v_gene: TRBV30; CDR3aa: AWSVAGGVDTQY